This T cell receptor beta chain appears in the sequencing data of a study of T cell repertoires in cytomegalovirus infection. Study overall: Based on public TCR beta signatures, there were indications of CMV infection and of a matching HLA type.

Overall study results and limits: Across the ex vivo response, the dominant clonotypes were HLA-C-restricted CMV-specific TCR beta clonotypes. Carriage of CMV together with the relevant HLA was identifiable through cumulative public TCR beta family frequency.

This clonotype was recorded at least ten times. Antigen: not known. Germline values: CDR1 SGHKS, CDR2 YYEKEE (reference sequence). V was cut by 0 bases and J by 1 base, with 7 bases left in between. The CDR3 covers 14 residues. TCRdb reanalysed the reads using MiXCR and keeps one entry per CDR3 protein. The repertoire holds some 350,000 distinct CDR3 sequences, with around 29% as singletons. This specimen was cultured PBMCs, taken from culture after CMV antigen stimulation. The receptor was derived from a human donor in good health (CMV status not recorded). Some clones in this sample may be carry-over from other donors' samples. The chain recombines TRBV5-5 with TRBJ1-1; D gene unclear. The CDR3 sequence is CASSLGLANTEAFF. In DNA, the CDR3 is TGTGCCAGCAGCTTGGGCTTGGCGAACACTGAAGCTTTCTTT.